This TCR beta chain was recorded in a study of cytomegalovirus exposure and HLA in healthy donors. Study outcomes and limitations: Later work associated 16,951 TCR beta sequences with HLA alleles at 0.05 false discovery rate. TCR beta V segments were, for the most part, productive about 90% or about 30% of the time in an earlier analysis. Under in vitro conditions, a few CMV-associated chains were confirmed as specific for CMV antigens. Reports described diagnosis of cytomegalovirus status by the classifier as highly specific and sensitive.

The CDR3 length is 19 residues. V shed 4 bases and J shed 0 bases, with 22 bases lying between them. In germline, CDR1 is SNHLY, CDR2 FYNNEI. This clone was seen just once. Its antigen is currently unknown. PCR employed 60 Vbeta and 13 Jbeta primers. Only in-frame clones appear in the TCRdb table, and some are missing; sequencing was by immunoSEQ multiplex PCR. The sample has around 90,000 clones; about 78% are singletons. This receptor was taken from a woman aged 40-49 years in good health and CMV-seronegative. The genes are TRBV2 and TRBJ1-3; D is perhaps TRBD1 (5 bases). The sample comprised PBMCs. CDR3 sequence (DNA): TGTGCCAGCAGTGGGGGGGGAAGTACAGCGCGACGCTCTGGAAACACCATATATTTT. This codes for CASSGGGSTARRSGNTIYF.